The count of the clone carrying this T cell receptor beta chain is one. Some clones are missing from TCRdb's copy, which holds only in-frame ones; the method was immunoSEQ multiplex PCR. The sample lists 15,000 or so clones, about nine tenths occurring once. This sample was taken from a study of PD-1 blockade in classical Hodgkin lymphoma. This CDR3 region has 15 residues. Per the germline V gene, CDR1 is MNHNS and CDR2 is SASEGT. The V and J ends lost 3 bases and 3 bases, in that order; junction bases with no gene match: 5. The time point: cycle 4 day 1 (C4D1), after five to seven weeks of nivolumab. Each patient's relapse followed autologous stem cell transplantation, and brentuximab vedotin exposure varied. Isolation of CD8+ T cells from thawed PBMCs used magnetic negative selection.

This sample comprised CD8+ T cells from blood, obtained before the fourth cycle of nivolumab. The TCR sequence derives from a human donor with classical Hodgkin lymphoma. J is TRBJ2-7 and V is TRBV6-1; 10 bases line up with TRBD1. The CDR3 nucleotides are TGTGCCAGCAGTGAGACAGGGGGCGGCTTCTACGAGCAGTACTTC. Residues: CASSETGGGFYEQYF.